Detailed here is one TCR beta chain. Its cognate antigen is unknown. Sequenced by immunoSEQ multiplex PCR; TCRdb stores in-frame clones only, minus some. The data hold fewer than 35,000 clones, with 80% to 95% observed a single time. Per germline, CDR1 LNHDA and CDR2 SQIVND (reference sequence). The CDR3 has 14 amino acids. Germline trimming cut 6 bases from V and 1 base from J; bases unmatched to any gene: 5. The data originate from a study of OX40 agonist ivuxolimab in advanced cancers. Across the study: Patients treated during dose escalation were battling hepatocellular carcinoma, melanoma, renal cell or head and neck cancer. Prior anti-PD-1, anti-PD-L1 or anti-CTLA-4 therapy did not bar entry, and about 40% had some.

The study, taken as a whole, reports: CD8+ T cells showed, on average, more clonal expansion than CD4+ cells. Among the lowest levels of clonal expansion were found in partial responders at 0.1-3.0 mg/kg.

The sample here was CD4+ or CD8+ T cells sorted from blood, taken in a trial of the OX40 agonist ivuxolimab. This chain connects TRBV19 to TRBJ1-1, with 7 bases lining up with TRBD1. This receptor was taken from an adult with an advanced solid tumor such as melanoma, head and neck, liver or kidney cancer. The CDR3 here is CASSHQGGNTEAFF. The DNA of the CDR3 is TGTGCCAGTAGCCACCAGGGGGGGAACACTGAAGCTTTCTTT. Using reference TRBV19 and TRBJ1-1 for the parts outside the CDR3, the full variable domain is DGGITQSPKYLFRKEGQNVTLSCEQNLNHDAMYWYRQDPGQGLRLIYYSQIVNDFQKGDIAEGYSVSREKKESFPLTVTSAQKNPTAFYLCASSHQGGNTEAFFGQGTRLTVV.